The clone carrying this T cell receptor (beta chain) was found once. Its antigen is not known. Latent tuberculosis screening used tuberculin skin test and IGRA at entry. Profiling relied on immunoSEQ multiplex PCR, and the TCRdb table lists in-frame clones only, not all of them. The repertoire consists of more than 35,000 clones, with around 96% occurring once and the leading ten covering roughly 7%. This sample was taken from a study of T cells in tuberculosis. The CDR3 covers 16 residues. The germline V gene encodes CDR1 WSHSY and CDR2 SAAADI. V was clipped by 1 base and J by 4 bases, with 16 bases between them. The study's findings and limits: Active tuberculosis TCR-alpha repertoires lay closer to GMM-specific TCRs than IGRA-negative controls, suggesting clonal expansion. Samples were chosen by availability of cryopreserved specimens.

The chain joins TRBV10-2 to TRBJ1-2, with a possible D match to TRBD1 (5 bases). The source of this sequence is a donor under 30 with latent tuberculosis or without tuberculosis infection. Sequencing was done on a sample of PBMCs. The CDR3 DNA is TGCGCCAGCAGTGAGTTAGTGACAGTAATATGCTATGGCTACACCTTC. This sequence encodes CASSELVTVICYGYTF.